The present T cell receptor beta chain was sequenced within a study of CD8+ T cells in alopecia areata. Across the whole study: It was roughly 7-10-week-old female C3H/HeJ mice that received skin from approximately 6-12-month-old C3H/HeJ graft donors with spontaneous alopecia. Findings of the study overall: Scalp repertoires also include resident alphabeta T cells from normal skin. Sharing of TCRs across patients appeared less clear than in mice, possibly for HLA-related reasons.

Separation of pooled cutaneous lymph node cells was by sorting with CD4, CD8alpha, NKG2D, NKG2ACE and other markers. With regard to this clone: What it recognizes is unknown. Genes and germline are mouse. The read finishes 4 residues shy of the CDR3 end, and the germline J gene is used to complete it.

RNA, once extracted, was reverse transcribed into cDNA for use as the sequencing template. Assay used: immunoSEQ multiplex PCR; TCRdb lists only in-frame clones, some missing. This set yields about 300,000 clones and no singletons; the top ten hold 1.2%. The CDR3 spans 16 residues. V trimming: 3 bases; J trimming: 2 bases; junction bases outside the gene matches: 5. Germline CDR1 and CDR2: LGHNA and YNLKQL (reference sequence). Sequencing was carried out using CD4+ T cells sorted from a lymph node. This clonotype was sampled from a C3H/HeJ mouse with alopecia areata. The strain's MHC type: H2-k. The rearrangement links TRBV5 to TRBJ2-5, with 10 bases matching TRBD2. The sequenced CDR3 bases are TGTGCCAGCAGCCAGCCCTGGGGGGGCCCCCAAGAC. As protein: CASSQPWGGPQD. The complete CDR3 protein is CASSQPWGGPQDTQYF.